The 27 T cell receptor beta chains presented below share a single source sample, sequenced in a study of T cell responses to AZD1222 COVID-19 vaccine. Here immunoSEQ multiplex PCR was the method, and the copy in TCRdb shows in-frame clones only, minus some. This sample has around 130,000 clones, with 80% to 90% found just once. The specimen was peripheral blood, collected on day 0 of MenACWY control vaccination. All receptors come from an adult in good health.

Here the CDR3 DNA reads TGTGCCAGCCAGGGGGCGGGAGGGTGGAATGAGCAGTTCTTC. It is translated as CASQGAGGWNEQFF. The chain combines TRBV28 with TRBJ2-1, with D possibly being TRBD2 (9 bases). Germline V CDR1 and CDR2: MDHEN, SYDVKM. The CDR3 runs to 14 residues. Trimming took off 8 bases at V and 7 bases at J, with 18 bases between the two ends.

The chain recombines TRBV2 with TRBJ2-4; 7 nucleotides match TRBD2. The CDR3 is made up of 18 amino acids. CDR1 is SNHLY, CDR2 FYNNEI, per germline. V shed 3 bases and J 2 bases; nucleotides not matched to a gene: 13. In DNA form, the CDR3 reads TGTGCCAGCAGTGATCTAGCGGCTCTAACTGAACCCAAAAACATTCAGTACTTC. Translated: CASSDLAALTEPKNIQYF.

This chain joins TRBV15 and TRBJ1-5; D is undetermined. The CDR3 runs to 15 residues. V shed 1 base and J shed 6 bases, with 13 bases lying between them. Germline assignment: CDR1 LNHNV and CDR2 YYDKDF (reference sequence). The CDR3 sequence is CATSRVQLVGQPQHF. CDR3 sequence (DNA): TGTGCCACCAGCAGAGTACAGTTAGTGGGTCAGCCCCAGCATTTT.

This chain uses TRBV6-1 with TRBJ2-3; D perhaps matches TRBD1 (5 bases). The CDR3 totals 16 residues. Germline CDR1 is MNHNS and CDR2 is SASEGT. Deletions cut 4 bases from V and 0 bases from J, with 14 bases between. CDR3 coding DNA: TGTGCCAGCAGTGCCCTAGGACAAATCAGCACAGATACGCAGTATTTT. The encoded protein is CASSALGQISTDTQYF.

CDR3 sequence reads: CASSLDSSWAAGALNEQFF. The CDR3 DNA sequence: TGTGCCAGCAGCTTAGACAGTTCTTGGGCGGCGGGTGCTCTCAATGAGCAGTTCTTC. This chain links TRBV11-2 with TRBJ2-1; TRBD2 might be the D (5 bases). Looked up from germline, CDR1 is SGHAT and CDR2 is FQNNGV. The CDR3 runs 19 residues. V was cut by 0 bases and J by 6 bases, with 24 bases left in between.

The V gene is TRBV18, the J gene TRBJ1-4; 9 nucleotides line up with TRBD1. The CDR3 totals 16 residues. Per the germline V gene, CDR1 is KGHSH and CDR2 is LQKENI. Germline trimming cut 3 bases from V and 1 base from J; bases unmatched to any gene: 3. Here the CDR3 DNA reads TGTGCCAGCTCACCTCAGACAGGGGGAACTAATGAAAAACTGTTTTTT. Its protein product is CASSPQTGGTNEKLFF.

V gene TRBV5-5 combines with J gene TRBJ2-7; 8 positions match TRBD2. The CDR3 contains 16 residues. Germline V lookup: CDR1 SGHKS, CDR2 YYEKEE (reference sequence). V lost 4 bases and J lost 4; bases outside the gene matches: 13. The CDR3 is CASSLRITGGPYEQYF. The DNA for the CDR3 is TGTGCCAGCAGCCTGAGGATAACGGGAGGGCCATACGAGCAGTACTTC.

This clone was seen a single time. V and J are TRBV5-6 and TRBJ1-1; D gene unclear. The CDR3 sequence is 14 residues long. Deletions cut 5 bases from V and 4 bases from J, with 15 bases between. CDR1 and CDR2 (germline): SGHDT, YYEEEE. CDR3 loop: CASSPALIGTEAFF. DNA of the CDR3: TGTGCCAGCAGTCCGGCTCTGATCGGCACTGAAGCTTTCTTT.

The chain uses TRBV3-1 (or the pseudogene TRBV3-2) and TRBJ2-3; D uncertain. The CDR3 is made up of 13 amino acids. V was shortened by 6 bases and J by 4 bases, with 11 bases between the two germline ends. Germline CDR1 LGHDT, CDR2 YNNKEL (reference sequence). The DNA of the CDR3 is TGTGCCAGCAGGGCCCCCGGGTCAGATACGCAGTATTTT. This translates into CASRAPGSDTQYF.

V gene TRBV11-2 combines with J gene TRBJ1-4; TRBD1 might be the D (6 bases). The germline V gene has CDR1 SGHAT and CDR2 FQNNGV. Trimming cost V 5 bases and J 6 bases, with 10 bases left between them. The CDR3 is 13 amino acids. In DNA form, the CDR3 reads TGTGCCAGCAGCGCCCGACAGGATGAAAAACTGTTTTTT. Residues: CASSARQDEKLFF.

This clone was counted once. Here the CDR3 DNA reads TGTGCCAGTAGTTCACAGGAGTTGGAGTTCTTC. Its protein is CASSSQELEFF. The chain has TRBV19 and TRBJ2-1; possible D gene TRBD1, 5 bases. The germline CDR1 and CDR2 sequences are LNHDA and SQIVND (reference sequence). V was clipped by 5 bases and J by 14 bases, with 13 bases between them. The CDR3 is made up of 11 amino acids.

V and J are TRBV18 and TRBJ2-7; weak D call: TRBD2 (6 bases). V lost 2 bases, J lost 4 bases, and 12 bases lay in between. The CDR3 has 14 residues. Germline CDR1 reads KGHSH; CDR2 reads LQKENI. In nucleotides, the CDR3 is TGTGCCAGCTCACCAGGGCGGGAAGGGTACGAGCAGTACTTC. As protein: CASSPGREGYEQYF.

CDR3 amino acids: CASSDDWGETQYF. The CDR3 coding sequence is TGTGCCAGCAGTGATGACTGGGGGGAGACCCAGTACTTC. V and J are TRBV2 and TRBJ2-5, with D possibly called TRBD1 or TRBD2 (5 bases each). The CDR3 is 13 residues long. Trimming cost V 3 bases and J 5 bases, with 10 bases left between them. The V gene's germline CDR1 is SNHLY and CDR2 FYNNEI. Combining the CDR3 with reference TRBV2 and TRBJ2-5 gives the whole variable domain EPEVTQTPSHQVTQMGQEVILRCVPISNHLYFYWYRQILGQKVEFLVSFYNNEISEKSEIFDDQFSVERPDGSNFTLKIRSTKLEDSAMYFCASSDDWGETQYFGPGTRLLVL.

The chain combines TRBV11-2 with TRBJ1-1; no clear D gene. This CDR3 has 15 residues. The germline CDR1 and CDR2 sequences are SGHAT and FQNNGV. Trimming took 1 base from V and 4 from J, leaving 13 bases between them. The DNA of the CDR3 is TGTGCCAGCAGCTTAGCTCTTGTGAAGAGCACTGAAGCTTTCTTT. Protein sequence: CASSLALVKSTEAFF. Using reference TRBV11-2 and TRBJ1-1 for the parts outside the CDR3, the full variable domain is EAGVAQSPRYKIIEKRQSVAFWCNPISGHATLYWYQQILGQGPKLLIQFQNNGVVDDSQLPKDRFSAERLKGVDSTLKIQPAKLEDSAVYLCASSLALVKSTEAFFGQGTRLTVV.

The gene calls are TRBV6-6 and TRBJ2-2, with D tentatively TRBD1 or TRBD2 (5 bases each). The CDR3 runs to 14 residues. The germline V gene has CDR1 MNHNY and CDR2 SVGAGI (reference sequence). Trimming cost V 2 bases and J 2 bases, with 6 bases left between them. CDR3: CASSYGGNTGELFF. CDR3 nucleotides: TGTGCCAGCAGTTACGGGGGAAACACCGGGGAGCTGTTTTTT.

The count of this clone is one. V and J are TRBV27 and TRBJ2-3; D uncertain. This CDR3 has 16 amino acids. V lost 1 base and J lost 5, with 16 bases in between. Germline values: CDR1 MNHEY, CDR2 SMNVEV (reference sequence). The chain's CDR3 is CASSLYPLIAKDTQYF. In nucleotides, the CDR3 is TGTGCCAGCAGTTTATATCCCCTAATTGCCAAAGATACGCAGTATTTT.

This clone came up a few times. The rearrangement uses TRBV2 and TRBJ1-1; D is undetermined. V was trimmed by 7 bases and J by 5 bases, leaving 14 bases between them. The germline CDR1 and CDR2 sequences are SNHLY and FYNNEI. The CDR3 consists of 13 residues. The CDR3 nucleotides read TGTGCCAGCACCCCCAGCGGGCGAACTGAAGCTTTCTTT. It encodes CASTPSGRTEAFF.

This chain joins TRBV6-6 and TRBJ1-1; possibly TRBD1 for D (5 bases). The V and J ends lost 2 bases and 5 bases respectively, with 15 bases between them. Germline CDR1 MNHNY, CDR2 SVGAGI (reference sequence). The CDR3 runs to 15 residues. This chain's CDR3 is CASSYGRGTVTEAFF. The CDR3 DNA reads TGTGCCAGCAGTTACGGGCGGGGGACGGTAACTGAAGCTTTCTTT.

The chain employs TRBV29-1 and TRBJ2-1; perhaps TRBD2 as D (6 bases). The germline V gene encodes CDR1 SQVTM and CDR2 ANQGSEA. The CDR3 has 13 residues. The ends were cut back, 0 bases at V and 9 bases at J, with 12 bases in the middle. CDR3 sequence (DNA): TGCAGCGTTGAAGAGTGGAGGGTAGGTGAGCAGTTCTTC. Its translation: CSVEEWRVGEQFF.

The rearrangement links TRBV14 to TRBJ2-5; D is unresolved. Germline CDR1 is SGHDN and CDR2 is FVKESK. This CDR3 contains 14 residues. Trimming cost V 4 bases and J 4 bases, with 13 bases left between them. The CDR3 reads CASSRAQVGETQYF. The CDR3 bases are TGTGCCAGCAGCCGGGCCCAGGTTGGAGAGACCCAGTACTTC.

V is TRBV4-2 and J is TRBJ2-1; 11 nucleotides agree with TRBD2. J gave up 8 bases and V 2 bases, and 2 bases lay outside the gene matches. The CDR3 runs to 14 residues. Per the germline V gene, CDR1 is LGHNA and CDR2 is YNFKEQ. For the CDR3, the DNA is TGTGCCAGCAGCCAATCTAGCGGGAGGTATGAGCAGTTCTTC. It specifies CASSQSSGRYEQFF.

The chain links TRBV4-2 to TRBJ1-6; 7 bases line up with TRBD1. Germline CDR1 is LGHNA and CDR2 is YNFKEQ. V lost 5 bases to trimming and J lost 10 bases; unmatched junction nucleotides: 5. This CDR3 has 13 residues. The CDR3 loop is CASSRQGASPLHF. As DNA, the CDR3 is TGTGCCAGCAGCAGACAGGGTGCATCACCCCTCCACTTT.

The genes are TRBV7-9 and TRBJ2-2; TRBD2 matches 7 bases. Germline V CDR1 and CDR2: SEHNR, FQNEAQ (reference sequence). The CDR3 extends over 15 amino acids. V shed 5 bases, J shed 5 bases, and the junction held 8 bases outside the gene matches. The CDR3 spells CASSPRTSLTGELFF. The CDR3 coding sequence is TGTGCCAGCAGCCCCCGGACTAGTTTGACCGGGGAGCTGTTTTTT.

The genes are TRBV5-4 and TRBJ2-7, with D perhaps TRBD2 (6 bases). Trimming removed 2 bases at V and 0 bases at J, with 12 bases between. The CDR3 totals 15 residues. CDR1 SGHNT and CDR2 YYREEE come from the germline V gene (reference sequence). The CDR3 DNA reads TGTGCCAGCAGCTTCGGGGGTTCGGGCTCCTACGAGCAGTACTTC. This codes for CASSFGGSGSYEQYF.

The rearrangement joins TRBV9 to TRBJ1-2; 7 bases align to TRBD1. Germline assignment: CDR1 SGDLS and CDR2 YYNGEE. The CDR3 extends over 16 amino acids. V was pared by 3 bases and J by 1 base, with 9 bases of the junction left unmatched. As DNA, the CDR3 is TGTGCCAGCAGCGCGACTGGAGGGGGCTTTAACTATGGCTACACCTTC. Protein: CASSATGGGFNYGYTF.

V gene TRBV18 combines with J gene TRBJ2-7; 8 bases match TRBD1. The CDR3 sequence is 16 residues long. Trimming cost V 0 bases and J 1 base; bases outside gene matches: 5. Per germline, CDR1 KGHSH and CDR2 LQKENI. The chain's CDR3 is CASSPPARQGSYEQYF. The CDR3 nucleotides read TGTGCCAGCTCACCACCGGCTCGACAGGGGTCCTACGAGCAGTACTTC.

V usage is TRBV27 and J usage is TRBJ1-5; D is undetermined. CDR1 and CDR2 (germline): MNHEY, SMNVEV (reference sequence). The germline V and J ends were trimmed by 3 bases and 4 bases, with 13 bases remaining between them. The CDR3 consists of 15 residues. The CDR3 here is CASSFRGRPNQPQHF. The CDR3 DNA sequence: TGTGCCAGCAGTTTCCGCGGACGGCCAAATCAGCCCCAGCATTTT.